This T cell receptor (beta chain) was recovered during a study of vaccination and CD4 T cells after COVID-19. In the case of this clonotype: Its antigen is as yet unknown.

Study results and caveats: Median counts of SARS-CoV-2-reactive clonotypes increased from around 20 to 38; this difference was not significant.

The junction had 6 bases not matched to a gene; V was cut back by 0 bases and J by 1 base. CDR3 length: 18 residues. CDR1 and CDR2 (germline): SGHNT, YYREEE (reference sequence). The treatment was: approximately 9-day PBMC culture with coronavirus spike peptide pools or control peptides (ViraFEST assay). Following culture for about eleven days, CD4+ T cells were isolated by negative selection. Cultured CD4+ T-cell DNA underwent Oncomine TCR Beta short-read sequencing. Via MiXCR, TCRdb re-called the PCR reads, giving one row per CDR3 protein. The data contain fewer than 20,000 distinct CDR3 sequences, 40% to 50% of them singletons.

The sequence was collected from a human donor who had recovered from COVID-19. Sequenced sample: CD4+ T cells from blood, cultured in vitro. The J gene is TRBJ2-2, the V gene TRBV5-4; TRBD2 agrees at 10 bases. CDR3 in DNA: TGTGCCAGCAGCTTGGGAGCGGGAGGGCCGTTGAACACCGGGGAGCTGTTTTTT. This codes for CASSLGAGGPLNTGELFF.